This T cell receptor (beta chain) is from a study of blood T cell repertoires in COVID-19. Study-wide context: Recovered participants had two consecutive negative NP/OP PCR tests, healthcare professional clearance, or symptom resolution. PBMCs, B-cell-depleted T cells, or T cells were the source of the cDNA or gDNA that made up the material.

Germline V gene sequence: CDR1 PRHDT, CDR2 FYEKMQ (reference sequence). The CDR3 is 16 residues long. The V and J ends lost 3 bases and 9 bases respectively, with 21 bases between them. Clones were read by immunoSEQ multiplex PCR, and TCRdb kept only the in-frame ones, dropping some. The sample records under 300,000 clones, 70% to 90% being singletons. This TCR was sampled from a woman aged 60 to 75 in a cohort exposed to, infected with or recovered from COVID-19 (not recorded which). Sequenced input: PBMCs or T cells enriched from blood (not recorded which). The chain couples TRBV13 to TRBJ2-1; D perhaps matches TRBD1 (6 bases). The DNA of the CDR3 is TGTGCCAGCAGCTTCCCAGGGACAATTGGGCTGGGTGAGCAGTTCTTC. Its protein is CASSFPGTIGLGEQFF.